This T cell receptor beta chain came from a study of blood T cell repertoires in COVID-19. Study in general: Samples representing acute and convalescent COVID-19 were sourced from the United States, Italy and Spain.

In the original workflow: The authors estimated nucleated cell counts from reference gene primer amplification. Produced via immunoSEQ multiplex PCR; TCRdb's table is partial and in-frame only. Clone size and the V and J calls come from that table; the DNA yielded D and trimming. Counted here are some 150,000 clones, 75% to 90% occurring once; the ten biggest clones make up approximately 35%. The sample holds one count of this clone. CDR3 size: 14 residues. Trimming at V came to 4 bases and at J to 4 bases, leaving 5 bases not matched to a gene. Germline V gene data show CDR1 as MNHEY and CDR2 as SVGAGI.

The sequence derives from a man aged 50-59 years who had recovered from COVID-19. The material sequenced was peripheral blood. This rearrangement joins TRBV6-5 to TRBJ1-2; the match to TRBD1 covers 8 bases. This CDR3 reads CASSSPGTGYGYTF. In nucleotides, the CDR3 is TGTGCCAGCAGTTCCCCCGGGACAGGCTATGGCTACACCTTC.